This TCR beta chain was documented in a study of blood T cell repertoires in COVID-19. Study-level information: Whether acute or convalescent, the COVID-19 samples came from the United States, Italy and Spain. From T cells, B-cell-depleted T cells, or PBMCs came the material, which was cDNA or gDNA.

Study processing details: Amplified reference gene primers provided the basis for estimating nucleated cell counts. Sequenced by immunoSEQ multiplex PCR; TCRdb stores in-frame clones only, minus some. From that table come the V and J calls and clone size; the DNA was used to work out D and trimming. This sample has over 35,000 clones, with around 74% found just once. The CDR3 totals 16 residues. The germline CDR1 and CDR2 sequences are MNHEY and SVGAGI. Trimming at V came to 2 bases and at J to 4 bases, leaving 4 bases not matched to a gene. The sample was peripheral blood. This chain connects TRBV6-5 to TRBJ2-1, with TRBD1 matching 11 bases. The TCR sequence derives from a man in his 70s with acute or convalescent COVID-19. In DNA form, the CDR3 reads TGTGCCAGCAGTTACGTGGACAGGGGGCTTTACAATGAGCAGTTCTTC. Encoded protein: CASSYVDRGLYNEQFF.